Each of the 32 T cell receptor beta chains below was sequenced from the same sample in a study of neurological immune-mediated disorders. TCRdb re-derived calls from the 5' RACE reads in MiXCR, one entry per CDR3 protein. Seen here are approximately 68,000 distinct CDR3 sequences, roughly 4.9% observed once, and the top ten hold roughly 2%. The material sequenced was PBMCs. The receptors were gathered from a woman aged 65 to 85 with multiple sclerosis.

This clonotype has at least ten counts. The gene calls are TRBV5-1 and TRBJ2-7, with 10 nucleotides matching TRBD2. Looked up from germline, CDR1 is SGHRS and CDR2 is YFSETQ. The ends lost 0 bases at V and 6 bases at J; junction bases unmatched: 12. The CDR3 sequence is 17 residues long. The CDR3 spells CASSLAGRAGGPSEQYF. CDR3 nucleotides: TGCGCCAGCAGCTTGGCCGGGCGAGCGGGAGGGCCGAGCGAGCAGTACTTC.

This clonotype was observed many times. The rearrangement joins TRBV7-2 to TRBJ2-3, with 10 bases aligning to TRBD2. From germline, CDR1 is SGHTA and CDR2 FQGNSA. CDR3 length: 16 residues. Unmatched junction bases numbered 5, after V lost 5 bases and J lost 0 bases. The CDR3 DNA is TGTGCCAGCAGCCGGAGCGGGAGGGCTAGCACAGATACGCAGTATTTT. Its protein product is CASSRSGRASTDTQYF.

This clonotype was picked up many times. The chain has TRBV9 and TRBJ2-7, with D perhaps TRBD2 (5 bases). Germline assignment: CDR1 SGDLS and CDR2 YYNGEE. The CDR3 spans 15 residues. V dropped 2 bases and J dropped 0 bases, with 12 bases sitting between them. CDR3 coding DNA: TGTGCCAGCAGCGTTGGCCCAGAGGGCTCCTACGAGCAGTACTTC. It yields the protein CASSVGPEGSYEQYF.

The J gene is TRBJ1-2, the V gene TRBV7-9, with TRBD1 identical over 8 bases. Germline values: CDR1 SEHNR, CDR2 FQNEAQ (reference sequence). V trimming: 5 bases; J trimming: 4 bases; junction bases outside the gene matches: 6. The CDR3 consists of 14 residues. CDR3 residues: CASSPVDRVYGYTF. The CDR3 DNA sequence: TGTGCCAGCAGCCCCGTGGACAGGGTCTATGGCTACACCTTC. Based on the CDR3 plus reference TRBV7-9 and TRBJ1-2, the full variable domain is DTGVSQNPRHKITKRGQNVTFRCDPISEHNRLYWYRQTLGQGPEFLTYFQNEAQLEKSRLLSDRFSAERPKGSFSTLEIQRTEQGDSAMYLCASSPVDRVYGYTFGSGTRLTVV.

The gene calls are TRBV27 and TRBJ2-3; D is unresolved. The germline V gene has CDR1 MNHEY and CDR2 SMNVEV (reference sequence). The CDR3 is 17 residues long. The ends were cut back, 0 bases at V and 2 bases at J, with 15 bases in the middle. The CDR3 DNA is TGTGCCAGCAGTTTATCGGGGATCCGGGCGGACACAGATACGCAGTATTTT. Residues: CASSLSGIRADTDTQYF.

This clonotype was seen a handful of times. The chain uses TRBV7-2 and TRBJ2-1; TRBD2 aligns across 9 bases. V lost 5 bases and J lost 6; bases outside the gene matches: 5. Germline V CDR1 and CDR2: SGHTA, FQGNSA. The CDR3 is 14 residues long. The CDR3 spells CASSPRLAANEQFF. The CDR3 nucleotides are TGTGCCAGCAGCCCGAGACTAGCGGCCAATGAGCAGTTCTTC.

About this clonotype itself: No conserved phenylalanine or tryptophan is present at the end of the CDR3, so a read error is the likely explanation. The chain couples TRBV12-3 or TRBV12-4 to TRBJ2-6; D is possibly TRBD1 (6 bases). Trimming shortened V by 5 bases and J by 2 bases, and 10 bases separated the two germline ends. This CDR3 has 15 amino acids. The CDR3 coding sequence is TGTGCCAGCAGTAAACAGGGACCTGGGGCCAACGTCCTGACTATC. The encoded protein is CASSKQGPGANVLTI.

This clonotype has at least ten counts. The chain combines TRBV6-5 with TRBJ1-2; D might be TRBD1 (5 bases). Trimming took off 6 bases at V and 7 bases at J, with 9 bases between the two ends. The CDR3 is 11 residues long. The germline V gene has CDR1 MNHEY and CDR2 SVGAGI. The chain's CDR3 is CASRGRGGYTF. The CDR3 DNA is TGTGCCAGCAGGGGTAGGGGTGGCTACACCTTC.

The sample holds many counts of this clonotype. The chain recombines TRBV7-8 with TRBJ2-1; D may be TRBD2 (6 bases). The V gene's germline CDR1 is SGHVS and CDR2 FQNEAQ. CDR3 length: 16 amino acids. Trimming took off 2 bases at V and 4 bases at J, with 15 bases between the two ends. The CDR3 DNA follows: TGTGCCAGCAGCTTAAGGGGCGGGAATACGTACAATGAGCAGTTCTTC. Amino acid sequence: CASSLRGGNTYNEQFF.

Ten or more counts support this clonotype. The chain recombines TRBV20-1 with TRBJ2-1; TRBD2 might be the D (5 bases). Germline CDR1 and CDR2: DFQATT and SNEGSKA (reference sequence). The CDR3 has 14 amino acids. The V and J ends lost 2 bases and 1 base respectively, with 9 bases between them. The CDR3 DNA follows: TGCAGTGCTAGAAGTCCGGGGTCCTACAATGAGCAGTTCTTC. Amino acid sequence: CSARSPGSYNEQFF.

In its sample, this clonotype was seen many times. The V call is TRBV3-1, the J call TRBJ2-1; 12 nucleotides align to TRBD2. This CDR3 spans 17 amino acids. Per germline, CDR1 LGHDT and CDR2 YNNKEL (reference sequence). Trimming cost V 2 bases and J 5 bases; bases outside gene matches: 7. The CDR3 loop reads CASSQHGGLAGDNEQFF. In nucleotides, the CDR3 is TGTGCCAGCAGCCAACATGGGGGACTAGCGGGTGACAATGAGCAGTTCTTC.

This clonotype appeared many times. The gene calls are TRBV4-1 and TRBJ1-4; the match to TRBD1 covers 11 bases. V lost 0 bases to trimming and J lost 7 bases; unmatched junction nucleotides: 1. The germline CDR1 and CDR2 sequences are MGHRA and YSYEKL. The CDR3 is made up of 15 amino acids. CDR3 bases: TGCGCCAGCAGCCAAGATGGGACAGGGGGTGAAAAACTGTTTTTT. Protein product: CASSQDGTGGEKLFF.

This clonotype turned up a few times. CDR3 coding DNA: TGCAGTGCTAGAGTCCCTGCTAGCGGGAGGGCAGATGAGCAGTTCTTC. It is translated as CSARVPASGRADEQFF. The rearrangement links TRBV20-1 to TRBJ2-1; 12 bases agree with TRBD2. CDR1 is DFQATT and CDR2 is SNEGSKA in the germline V gene (reference sequence). J was trimmed by 8 bases and V by 1 base; bases with no gene match: 9. The CDR3 is 16 residues long.

This clonotype was seen repeatedly, ten times or more. This chain connects TRBV5-1 to TRBJ2-2, with 16 bases matching TRBD2. CDR3 length: 19 amino acids. Germline assignment: CDR1 SGHRS and CDR2 YFSETQ. With 3 bases clipped from V and 4 bases from J, the junction kept 9 bases outside the gene matches. The CDR3 sequence: CASSSAGTSGRAGTGELFF. DNA for the CDR3: TGCGCCAGCAGCTCGGCCGGGACTAGCGGGAGGGCCGGCACCGGGGAGCTGTTTTTT.

In this sample, this clonotype turned up many times. The rearrangement links TRBV29-1 to TRBJ2-2; D tentatively fits TRBD1 or TRBD2 (7 bases each). The CDR3 extends over 15 amino acids. Germline loops: CDR1 SQVTM, CDR2 ANQGSEA. V lost 7 bases and J 7 bases, leaving 22 bases between the germline ends. The CDR3 bases are TGCAGCGCCCCAGGGGGAGGGAATATCGGCGGGGAGCTGTTTTTT. Its protein product is CSAPGGGNIGGELFF.

CDR3 loop: CASSWTREGNTQYF. Written as DNA, the CDR3 is TGTGCCAGCAGCTGGACTCGCGAGGGGAATACGCAGTATTTT. The chain has TRBV7-9 and TRBJ2-3; D may correspond to TRBD1 or TRBD2 (5 bases each). The CDR3 consists of 14 residues. Trimming shortened V by 4 bases and J by 7 bases, and 15 bases separated the two germline ends. Per the germline V gene, CDR1 is SEHNR and CDR2 is FQNEAQ (reference sequence).

This clonotype was counted ten times or more. This chain uses TRBV5-1 with TRBJ2-1; D is undetermined. V lost 0 bases and J lost 5, with 6 bases in between. Germline-derived CDR1 and CDR2 are SGHRS and YFSETQ. The CDR3 has 13 amino acids. CDR3 in DNA: TGCGCCAGCAGCTTGGCACTCAACAATGAGCAGTTCTTC. This translates into CASSLALNNEQFF.

This clonotype was observed many times. The V call is TRBV20-1, the J call TRBJ1-3, with 7 bases matching TRBD1. The CDR3 has 15 amino acids. The ends lost 3 bases at V and 3 bases at J; junction bases unmatched: 8. Germline V gives CDR1 DFQATT, CDR2 SNEGSKA (reference sequence). The CDR3 protein is CSASQTGDLGNTIYF. CDR3 nucleotide sequence: TGCAGTGCTAGTCAAACAGGGGACCTTGGAAACACCATATATTTT.

At least ten counts were recorded for this clonotype. The chain links TRBV24-1 to TRBJ2-3, with a possible D match to TRBD2 (5 bases). The CDR3 covers 14 residues. Trimming took 6 bases from V and 2 from J, leaving 11 bases between them. Germline loops: CDR1 KGHDR, CDR2 SFDVKD. In nucleotides, the CDR3 is TGTGCCACCAGTAAAGGAGGATTCACAGATACGCAGTATTTT. It codes for CATSKGGFTDTQYF.

At least ten counts were recorded for this clonotype. The CDR3 here is CASTPRIGGYTF. In DNA, the CDR3 is TGTGCCAGCACCCCTCGGATTGGGGGCTACACCTTC. V gene TRBV12-3 or TRBV12-4 combines with J gene TRBJ1-2, with D hard to call. The V end was cut by 7 bases, the J end by 8 bases, with 14 bases between. This CDR3 comprises 12 residues.

Only one count was recorded for this clonotype. CDR3 nucleotide sequence: TGTGCCAGCAGCTTAGTCCCACCGGGACAGGGCTATTCACCCCTCCACTTT. Protein: CASSLVPPGQGYSPLHF. The genes are TRBV7-2 and TRBJ1-6; 9 positions agree with TRBD1. With V trimmed by 1 base and J by 8 bases, 9 bases remained unmatched. The CDR3 runs to 17 residues. Germline assignment: CDR1 SGHTA and CDR2 FQGNSA.

This clonotype appeared many times. This rearrangement joins TRBV9 to TRBJ2-7; D possibly uses TRBD1 or TRBD2 (5 bases each). V gave up 3 bases and J gave up 6 bases, with 16 bases separating them. Germline V CDR1 and CDR2: SGDLS, YYNGEE. There are 14 residues in the CDR3. The CDR3 DNA follows: TGTGCCAGCAGCGGAGAGGGGCAGTTTGGCGAGCAGTACTTC. Protein: CASSGEGQFGEQYF. Combining the CDR3 with reference TRBV9 and TRBJ2-7 gives the whole variable domain DSGVTQTPKHLITATGQRVTLRCSPRSGDLSVYWYQQSLDQGLQFLIQYYNGEERAKGNILERFSAQQFPDLHSELNLSSLELGDSALYFCASSGEGQFGEQYFGPGTRLTVT.

Many counts were recorded for this clonotype. The chain uses TRBV18 and TRBJ2-1; 10 positions agree with TRBD2. V was pared by 5 bases and J by 6 bases, with 7 bases of the junction left unmatched. CDR3 size: 15 residues. CDR1 and CDR2 from the germline V gene are KGHSH and LQKENI. CDR3: CASSGEGLAPNEQFF. The CDR3 region has the DNA TGTGCCAGCTCAGGGGAGGGACTAGCGCCCAATGAGCAGTTCTTC.

This clonotype was detected ten times or more. The chain recombines TRBV5-1 with TRBJ2-3; TRBD1 aligns across 7 bases. The length of the CDR3 is 15 residues. V dropped 0 bases and J dropped 5; count of bases not matched to a gene: 6. The germline gives CDR1 SGHRS, CDR2 YFSETQ. CDR3 in amino acids: CASSLVTGEGDTQYF. CDR3 bases: TGCGCCAGCAGCTTGGTAACAGGGGAAGGAGATACGCAGTATTTT. The full variable domain, completed using reference TRBV5-1 and TRBJ2-3, is KAGVTQTPRYLIKTRGQQVTLSCSPISGHRSVSWYQQTPGQGLQFLFEYFSETQRNKGNFPGRFSGRQFSNSRSEMNVSTLELGDSALYLCASSLVTGEGDTQYFGPGTRLTVL.

This clonotype has ten or more counts. The chain joins TRBV5-1 to TRBJ2-1, with TRBD2 matching over 7 bases. Germline values: CDR1 SGHRS, CDR2 YFSETQ. CDR3 length: 16 residues. V lost 0 bases and J lost 2; bases outside the gene matches: 5. In nucleotides, the CDR3 is TGCGCCAGCAGCTTGGAGTTAGCGGGCGCCTACAATGAGCAGTTCTTC. Protein sequence: CASSLELAGAYNEQFF.

This clonotype occurred a few times. This may be a read error, as it is one base from a much larger clone. The chain combines TRBV7-2 with TRBJ2-7, with D unresolved. CDR1 is SGHTA and CDR2 is FQGNSA in the germline V gene. With 5 bases removed from V and 4 bases from J, the gap between germline ends came to 15 bases. CDR3 length equals 14 residues. CDR3 sequence reads: CASSLARHPYEQYF. The CDR3 region has the DNA TGTGCCAGCAGCCTGGCCCGCCATCCATACGAGCAGTACTTC. Full variable domain (missing parts from reference TRBV7-2 and TRBJ2-7): GAGVSQSPSNKVTEKGKDVELRCDPISGHTALYWYRQSLGQGLEFLIYFQGNSAPDKSGLPSDRFSAERTGGSVSTLTIQRTQQEDSAVYLCASSLARHPYEQYFGPGTRLTVT.

The sample holds many counts of this clonotype. The chain links TRBV27 to TRBJ2-5, with D possibly matching TRBD1 (6 bases). The ends were cut back, 2 bases at V and 5 bases at J, with 12 bases in the middle. The CDR3 contains 14 residues. CDR1 is MNHEY, CDR2 SMNVEV, per germline (reference sequence). CDR3 residues: CASSLQGSWETQYF. The DNA for the CDR3 is TGTGCCAGCAGTTTACAGGGGTCGTGGGAGACCCAGTACTTC.

This clonotype has a handful of counts. This sequence joins TRBV5-1 and TRBJ2-1; possible D gene TRBD1, 6 bases. The V end was cut by 5 bases, the J end by 5 bases, with 17 bases between. The CDR3 is 15 amino acids. Germline-derived CDR1 and CDR2 are SGHRS and YFSETQ. The chain's CDR3 is CASRPTGIPNNEQFF. The CDR3, as DNA: TGCGCCAGCAGGCCAACAGGGATTCCGAACAATGAGCAGTTCTTC.

This clonotype was counted ten times or more. V is TRBV5-5 and J is TRBJ2-5; 8 nucleotides agree with TRBD2. V shed 0 bases, J shed 4 bases, and the junction held 2 bases outside the gene matches. CDR3 length: 14 amino acids. Germline V lookup: CDR1 SGHKS, CDR2 YYEKEE (reference sequence). CDR3: CASSLDSGVETQYF. The CDR3 DNA is TGTGCCAGCAGCTTGGATAGCGGGGTAGAGACCCAGTACTTC.

This clonotype was observed at least ten times. The chain recombines TRBV7-2 with TRBJ2-7; 7 bases fit TRBD2. Losses at the gene ends were 6 bases for V and 3 bases for J; bases not matched to a gene: 8. The CDR3 is made up of 14 amino acids. Germline V gene data show CDR1 as SGHTA and CDR2 as FQGNSA. For the CDR3, the DNA is TGTGCCAGCAGTCTAGGGGACTACCGCTACGAGCAGTACTTC. This codes for CASSLGDYRYEQYF.

This clonotype was detected ten times or more. This rearrangement joins TRBV5-5 to TRBJ2-7, with D maybe TRBD1 (6 bases). Trimming cost V 4 bases and J 3 bases, with 20 bases left between them. Germline-derived CDR1 and CDR2 are SGHKS and YYEKEE (reference sequence). This CDR3 has 16 amino acids. CDR3 sequence: CASSPMPRTEIYEQYF. DNA for the CDR3: TGTGCCAGCAGCCCGATGCCTCGGACAGAGATCTACGAGCAGTACTTC.

The table lists this clonotype with many counts. The CDR3 spells CASSVVGSGQETQYF. The CDR3, as DNA: TGTGCCAGCAGCGTAGTGGGTAGCGGACAAGAGACCCAGTACTTC. This rearrangement joins TRBV9 to TRBJ2-5; weak D call: TRBD2 (6 bases). The V end lost 0 bases, the J end lost 2 bases, and 11 bases lay between the germline ends. Per the germline V gene, CDR1 is SGDLS and CDR2 is YYNGEE. This CDR3 region has 15 residues. The full variable domain, its missing parts supplied by reference TRBV9 and TRBJ2-5, is DSGVTQTPKHLITATGQRVTLRCSPRSGDLSVYWYQQSLDQGLQFLIQYYNGEERAKGNILERFSAQQFPDLHSELNLSSLELGDSALYFCASSVVGSGQETQYFGPGTRLLVL.